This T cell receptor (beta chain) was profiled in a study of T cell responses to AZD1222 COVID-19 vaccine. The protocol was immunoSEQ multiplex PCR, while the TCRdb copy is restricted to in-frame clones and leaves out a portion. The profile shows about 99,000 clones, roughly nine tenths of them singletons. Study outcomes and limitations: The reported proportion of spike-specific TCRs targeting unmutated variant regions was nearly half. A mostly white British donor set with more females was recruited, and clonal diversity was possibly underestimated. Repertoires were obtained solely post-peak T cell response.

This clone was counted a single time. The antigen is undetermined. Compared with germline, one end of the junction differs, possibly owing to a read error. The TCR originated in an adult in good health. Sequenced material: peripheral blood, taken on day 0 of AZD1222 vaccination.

Here the CDR3 reads CASSQVQLAGGVF. In DNA, the CDR3 is TGTGCCAGCAGCCAAGTTCAGCTAGCGGGGGGGGTCTTC. The V gene is TRBV4-2, the J gene TRBJ2-1, with 12 bases lining up with TRBD2. The germline CDR1 and CDR2 sequences are LGHNA and YNFKEQ. The CDR3 runs 13 residues.